These 29 T cell receptor beta chains originate from one sample sequenced in a study of vaccination and CD4 T cells after COVID-19. Sequencing of the DNA from cultured CD4+ T cells was carried out with the Oncomine TCR Beta short-read assay. Via MiXCR, TCRdb re-called the PCR reads, giving one row per CDR3 protein. The repertoire consists of about 20,000 distinct CDR3 sequences, with 45% to 60% occurring once and the leading ten covering 6.5% to 9%. Regarding treatment: approximately 11-day PBMC culture with coronavirus spike peptide pools or control peptides (ViraFEST assay). Their specific antigens are unknown. Sequencing input: CD4+ T cells from blood, cultured in vitro. The receptors derive from a human donor who had recovered from COVID-19.

This clonotype was seen a handful of times. CDR3 loop: CSAPGGANEKLFF. The CDR3 DNA reads TGCAGTGCTCCGGGGGGGGCTAATGAAAAACTGTTTTTT. The V call is TRBV20-1, the J call TRBJ1-4; D perhaps matches TRBD1 (5 bases). V lost 5 bases and J 3 bases, leaving 10 bases between the germline ends. Per the germline V gene, CDR1 is DFQATT and CDR2 is SNEGSKA (reference sequence). This CDR3 region has 13 residues.

This clonotype has just a few counts. The chain carries TRBV20-1 and TRBJ1-5, with TRBD1 identical over 7 bases. V lost 1 base, J lost 3 bases, and 6 bases stayed unmatched. The CDR3 runs to 15 residues. Germline V gene sequence: CDR1 DFQATT, CDR2 SNEGSKA (reference sequence). As DNA, the CDR3 is TGCAGTGCTAGAGCCGGGACAGCTTCCAATCAGCCCCAGCATTTT. Its translation: CSARAGTASNQPQHF.

The chain employs TRBV30 and TRBJ1-2, with D possibly matching TRBD1 (5 bases). The CDR3 runs to 15 residues. The V and J ends lost 0 bases and 3 bases respectively, with 14 bases between them. Germline V gene sequence: CDR1 GTSNPN, CDR2 SVGIG (reference sequence). The CDR3 bases are TGTGCCTGGAGTGTAGGATCCCAGGGCTACTATGGCTACACCTTC. It codes for CAWSVGSQGYYGYTF.

The rearrangement links TRBV14 to TRBJ2-5; 10 bases line up with TRBD1. Looked up from germline, CDR1 is SGHDN and CDR2 is FVKESK. CDR3 length: 15 amino acids. V was clipped by 4 bases and J by 5 bases; unmatched bases: 7. This CDR3 is CASSPQTGGAETQYF. Here the CDR3 DNA reads TGTGCCAGCAGCCCCCAGACAGGGGGCGCCGAGACCCAGTACTTC.

The chain has TRBV6-1 and TRBJ1-5; D ambiguous. Germline V gene lookup returns CDR1 MNHNS and CDR2 SASEGT. The CDR3 is made up of 17 amino acids. V lost 2 bases and J 1 base, leaving 15 bases between the germline ends. CDR3 coding DNA: TGTGCCAGCAGTGAACTGTCCGCCAGGCCAAGCAATCAGCCCCAGCATTTT. Translated, it gives CASSELSARPSNQPQHF.

The chain carries TRBV7-2 and TRBJ2-7; possibly TRBD1 for D (6 bases). V lost 5 bases and J lost 5, with 16 bases in between. The V gene's germline CDR1 is SGHTA and CDR2 FQGNSA. The CDR3 runs 14 residues. The CDR3 protein is CASSPPGTINEQYF. For the CDR3, the DNA is TGTGCCAGCAGCCCACCCGGGACAATTAACGAGCAGTACTTC.

The chain carries TRBV30 and TRBJ1-2, with D possibly matching TRBD1 (5 bases). The CDR3 runs to 12 residues. V dropped 5 bases and J dropped 3 bases, with 10 bases sitting between them. From germline, CDR1 is GTSNPN and CDR2 SVGIG (reference sequence). CDR3 protein: CAWEGGDYGYTF. CDR3 bases: TGTGCCTGGGAGGGAGGGGACTATGGCTACACCTTC.

The V and J genes are TRBV19 and TRBJ2-2; no definite D call. V lost 7 bases, J lost 7 bases, and 16 bases lay in between. This CDR3 region has 14 residues. CDR1 and CDR2 from the germline V gene are LNHDA and SQIVND (reference sequence). The DNA of the CDR3 is TGTGCCAGTACCCCTCGCCCGGTGGGCGGGGAGCTGTTTTTT. Encoded protein: CASTPRPVGGELFF. Looking up the rest from reference TRBV19 and TRBJ2-2 gives the full variable domain: DGGITQSPKYLFRKEGQNVTLSCEQNLNHDAMYWYRQDPGQGLRLIYYSQIVNDFQKGDIAEGYSVSREKKESFPLTVTSAQKNPTAFYLCASTPRPVGGELFFGEGSRLTVL.

This clonotype was found a few times. The gene calls are TRBV7-8 and TRBJ2-3; 8 nucleotides line up with TRBD2. The CDR3 runs 15 residues. J lost 0 bases, V lost 5 bases, and 4 bases had no gene match. Germline loops: CDR1 SGHVS, CDR2 FQNEAQ. The CDR3 spells CASSPREGSTDTQYF. The CDR3 bases are TGTGCCAGCAGCCCTCGGGAGGGTAGCACAGATACGCAGTATTTT.

This clonotype was detected a few times. The V call is TRBV20-1, the J call TRBJ2-5, with 7 bases fitting TRBD2. J lost 5 bases, V lost 4 bases, and 4 bases had no gene match. This CDR3 spans 12 amino acids. The V gene's germline CDR1 is DFQATT and CDR2 SNEGSKA (reference sequence). The CDR3 DNA reads as TGCAGTGCTACCGGACTAGACGAGACCCAGTACTTC. Translation gives CSATGLDETQYF.

The genes are TRBV6-1 and TRBJ1-1, with D possibly being TRBD1 (6 bases). V was cut by 6 bases and J by 4 bases, with 12 bases left in between. Germline V gene lookup returns CDR1 MNHNS and CDR2 SASEGT. The CDR3 totals 13 residues. The DNA of the CDR3 is TGTGCCAGCAGCCTCGAGGGGGTCACTGAAGCTTTCTTT. It translates to CASSLEGVTEAFF.

This clonotype was recorded a few times. This chain links TRBV2 with TRBJ2-7, with 10 bases matching TRBD1. The CDR3 covers 15 residues. J gave up 6 bases and V 3 bases, and 8 bases lay outside the gene matches. The germline CDR1 and CDR2 sequences are SNHLY and FYNNEI. CDR3 DNA: TGTGCCAGCAGTGACAAGGGACAGGGGCAAGGCGAGCAGTACTTC. This sequence encodes CASSDKGQGQGEQYF. Supplemented by reference TRBV2 and TRBJ2-7, the full variable domain reads EPEVTQTPSHQVTQMGQEVILRCVPISNHLYFYWYRQILGQKVEFLVSFYNNEISEKSEIFDDQFSVERPDGSNFTLKIRSTKLEDSAMYFCASSDKGQGQGEQYFGPGTRLTVT.

The CDR3 nucleotides read TGCGCCAGCAGGGCTCTAGCGGACCTCGGCGAGCAGTACTTC. Translated: CASRALADLGEQYF. The chain combines TRBV10-1 with TRBJ2-7; 7 bases agree with TRBD2. Unmatched junction bases numbered 11, after V lost 6 bases and J lost 6 bases. From germline, CDR1 is WNHNN and CDR2 SYGVQD (reference sequence). The CDR3 runs to 14 residues.

The table lists this clonotype with a count of one. The gene calls are TRBV30 and TRBJ1-5; 7 bases are shared with TRBD1. This CDR3 contains 13 residues. The ends lost 4 bases at V and 2 bases at J; junction bases unmatched: 2. Per the germline V gene, CDR1 is GTSNPN and CDR2 is SVGIG (reference sequence). The CDR3 here is CAWTTGGNQPQHF. CDR3 nucleotide sequence: TGTGCCTGGACAACAGGGGGCAATCAGCCCCAGCATTTT.

This chain uses TRBV24-1 with TRBJ2-3, with 12 bases that match TRBD2. The germline V gene encodes CDR1 KGHDR and CDR2 SFDVKD. The ends lost 3 bases at V and 4 bases at J; junction bases unmatched: 10. This CDR3 comprises 18 residues. This CDR3 is CATSDRLDPSGRADTQYF. In DNA form, the CDR3 reads TGTGCCACCAGTGATCGACTCGACCCTAGCGGGAGGGCAGATACGCAGTATTTT.

This clonotype was detected only a few times. The chain employs TRBV11-3 and TRBJ2-5; a weak D match, TRBD1 (7 bases). Between the trimmed V and J ends, which lost 2 bases and 2 bases, there was a span of 9 bases. CDR1 SGHNT and CDR2 YENEEA come from the germline V gene. This CDR3 comprises 14 residues. CDR3 DNA: TGTGCCAGCAGCTTACCAGGGGGGCAAGAGACCCAGTACTTC. Protein sequence: CASSLPGGQETQYF.

Here the CDR3 DNA reads TGTGCCACCAGCAGCCAGTCCGGGACTAGCGGGAGAATCTACGAGCAGTACTTC. It yields the protein CATSSQSGTSGRIYEQYF. This chain links TRBV15 with TRBJ2-7, with 14 bases fitting TRBD2. This CDR3 is built from 18 residues. Germline V gene lookup returns CDR1 LNHNV and CDR2 YYDKDF (reference sequence). V dropped 3 bases and J dropped 3; count of bases not matched to a gene: 10.

In this sample, this clonotype turned up a few times. The chain couples TRBV7-3 to TRBJ2-3; TRBD2 is a possible D gene (6 bases). The V and J ends lost 3 bases and 12 bases respectively, with 19 bases between them. Germline-derived CDR1 and CDR2 are SGHTA and FQGTGA. This CDR3 comprises 14 residues. The CDR3 protein is CASSFTPPEGTQYF. The DNA of the CDR3 is TGTGCCAGCAGCTTTACCCCCCCGGAGGGCACTCAGTATTTT.

The V and J genes are TRBV6-2 or TRBV6-3 and TRBJ2-3, with a possible D match to TRBD2 (6 bases). CDR3 size: 16 residues. Germline lookup yields CDR1 MNHEY and CDR2 SVGEGT. Trimming took 2 bases from V and 2 from J, leaving 14 bases between them. The DNA of the CDR3 is TGTGCCAGCAGTTACCTCGGGACTTTCGCCACAGATACGCAGTATTTT. Translating gives CASSYLGTFATDTQYF.

In this sample, this clonotype turned up a few times. The chain employs TRBV6-1 and TRBJ1-1; D is ambiguous. The length of the CDR3 is 15 residues. V shed 6 bases and J shed 1 base, with 15 bases lying between them. The germline V gene has CDR1 MNHNS and CDR2 SASEGT. The CDR3 loop is CASRPTPLGNTEAFF. The CDR3 DNA is TGTGCCAGCAGGCCTACCCCACTGGGGAACACTGAAGCTTTCTTT.

Notes on this clonotype: Sequence at one end of the junction differs from germline and may be a read error. The DNA for the CDR3 is TGTGCTAGCAGCCCGGGGACTAGCACAGATACGCAGTATTTT. Protein: CASSPGTSTDTQYF. The V gene is TRBV7-7, the J gene TRBJ2-3, with a weak D call TRBD2 (6 bases). The V gene's germline CDR1 is SSHAT and CDR2 FNYEAQ (reference sequence). The CDR3 is 14 amino acids.

The rearrangement joins TRBV27 to TRBJ2-4; 10 positions agree with TRBD2. Germline V gives CDR1 MNHEY, CDR2 SMNVEV (reference sequence). J was trimmed by 6 bases and V by 5 bases; bases with no gene match: 4. This CDR3 is 14 amino acids long. Here the CDR3 DNA reads TGTGCCAGCAGTGGTAGCGGGGGGTTAAACATTCAGTACTTC. Its protein product is CASSGSGGLNIQYF.

The gene calls are TRBV10-3 and TRBJ2-3, with D unresolved. CDR1 and CDR2 (germline): ENHRY, SYGVKD. V lost 11 bases and J lost 0, with 15 bases in between. The length of the CDR3 is 14 residues. This chain's CDR3 is CAVQPAVSTDTQYF. The CDR3 DNA follows: TGTGCCGTCCAACCCGCGGTTAGCACAGATACGCAGTATTTT.

The J gene is TRBJ1-6, the V gene TRBV15, with 7 bases aligning to TRBD1. The CDR3 consists of 16 residues. Losses at the gene ends were 0 bases for V and 8 bases for J; bases not matched to a gene: 7. The germline CDR1 and CDR2 sequences are LNHNV and YYDKDF (reference sequence). CDR3 protein: CATSRDQTGRDSPLHF. The CDR3 DNA follows: TGTGCCACCAGCAGAGATCAGACAGGGAGAGATTCACCCCTCCACTTT.

This clonotype appeared a single time. V is TRBV10-2 and J is TRBJ2-5; possible D gene TRBD2, 7 bases. V dropped 5 bases and J dropped 5 bases, with 12 bases sitting between them. Germline V gene sequence: CDR1 WSHSY, CDR2 SAAADI. The CDR3 has 13 residues. CDR3 nucleotides: TGCGCCAGCAGTCCCGAGGGGGGGGAGACCCAGTACTTC. It is translated as CASSPEGGETQYF.

The rearrangement joins TRBV7-8 to TRBJ2-3, with TRBD1 identical over 8 bases. The CDR3 totals 17 residues. Germline CDR1 reads SGHVS; CDR2 reads FQNEAQ. Germline trimming cut 3 bases from V and 0 bases from J; bases unmatched to any gene: 8. CDR3 in DNA: TGTGCCAGCAGCTTGGACAGGGTCCCCTCTAGCACAGATACGCAGTATTTT. Translating gives CASSLDRVPSSTDTQYF.

V is TRBV2 and J is TRBJ2-3; 10 bases match TRBD2. The germline CDR1 and CDR2 sequences are SNHLY and FYNNEI. V lost 11 bases and J lost 2; bases outside the gene matches: 7. The CDR3 has 14 residues. The CDR3 DNA follows: TGTGCCGGAGGAGCGGGGGGGGCCACAGATACGCAGTATTTT. Its translation is CAGGAGGATDTQYF.

V gene TRBV21-1 combines with J gene TRBJ2-1; the listed D gene, TRBD2, was not tested against the DNA. TRBV21-1 is assigned pseudogene status. This CDR3 contains 18 residues. The CDR3 is CASSKVKSRREGDNEQFF. CDR3 nucleotide sequence: TGTGCCAGCAGCAAAGTAAAGTCACGTCGGGAGGGAGACAATGAGCAGTTCTTC.

The chain combines TRBV4-3 with TRBJ1-6; D ambiguous. Trimming removed 1 base at V and 8 bases at J, with 18 bases between. Per germline, CDR1 LGHNA and CDR2 YSLEER. The CDR3 covers 17 residues. In DNA, the CDR3 is TGCGCCAGCAGCCAAGTTCCGCAGACTGAGGCGGATTCACCCCTCCACTTT. Amino acid sequence: CASSQVPQTEADSPLHF.